The 27 T cell receptor beta chains in this list originate from one sample, sequenced in a study of regulatory T cells in long-lasting Graves disease. Time point specified: newly diagnosed GD, antithyroid drugs for less than 3 months. RNA extracted from PBMCs served as the sequencing template. The TCR beta library used iRepertoire HTBI primers with Arm-PCR amplification of CDR3. TCRdb fed the multiplex PCR reads into MiXCR, producing one record per CDR3 protein. The data show 400,000 to 450,000 distinct CDR3 sequences, around 14% seen once. These data were likewise used in another study, on T cells in Graves' hyperthyroidism and ophthalmopathy.

Source: peripheral blood mononuclear cells (PBMCs), taken at new diagnosis, from a patient treated with antithyroid drugs. These receptors all stem from a woman aged 25 to 39 with Graves disease.

The chain links TRBV14 to TRBJ2-1, with TRBD2 as a possible D gene (5 bases). Germline lookup yields CDR1 SGHDN and CDR2 FVKESK. The V end was cut by 1 base, the J end by 1 base, with 14 bases between. CDR3 size: 17 residues. CDR3 bases: TGTGCCAGCAGCCAAGTCAGACCGGGGTTATCCTACAATGAGCAGTTCTTC. Translated, it gives CASSQVRPGLSYNEQFF.

In DNA, the CDR3 is TGTGCCAGCAGTTTCGGGGGAGGACGCCACAATGAGCAGTTCTTC. Translating it yields CASSFGGGRHNEQFF. The rearrangement links TRBV12-3 or TRBV12-4 to TRBJ2-1, with TRBD2 as a possible D gene (6 bases). The CDR3 is 15 residues long. With 3 bases removed from V and 5 bases from J, the gap between germline ends came to 14 bases.

The J gene is TRBJ2-5, the V gene TRBV10-3, with 10 bases identical to TRBD2. CDR3 length equals 17 residues. V dropped 0 bases and J dropped 2; count of bases not matched to a gene: 6. Germline lookup yields CDR1 ENHRY and CDR2 SYGVKD. The CDR3 DNA reads TGTGCCATCAGTGAGTCTCCTATACTAGCGGGGCAAGAGACCCAGTACTTC. Residues: CAISESPILAGQETQYF.

This clonotype has ten or more counts. The rearrangement uses TRBV30 and TRBJ1-5, with D unclear. CDR3 size: 13 residues. Germline CDR1 is GTSNPN and CDR2 is SVGIG (reference sequence). V shed 0 bases and J shed 2 bases, with 5 bases lying between them. The CDR3 DNA follows: TGTGCCTGGAGTGTACTGGGCAATCAGCCCCAGCATTTT. Protein sequence: CAWSVLGNQPQHF.

The chain has TRBV4-2 and TRBJ2-5, with 9 bases aligning to TRBD1. This CDR3 has 14 residues. J was trimmed by 4 bases and V by 3 bases; bases with no gene match: 3. Germline V gene data show CDR1 as LGHNA and CDR2 as YNFKEQ. The CDR3 spells CASSQTGQGETQYF. In DNA form, the CDR3 reads TGTGCCAGCAGCCAGACGGGACAGGGAGAGACCCAGTACTTC.

There are many counts of this clonotype. The DNA for the CDR3 is TGTGCCAGCAGAGTAACAGGGGGAAGTGGCACAGATACGCAGTATTTT. It yields the protein CASRVTGGSGTDTQYF. The chain uses TRBV12-3 or TRBV12-4 and TRBJ2-3; 8 bases agree with TRBD1. V was clipped by 6 bases and J by 1 base; unmatched bases: 9. The CDR3 covers 16 residues.

At least ten counts were recorded for this clonotype. The chain couples TRBV12-3 or TRBV12-4 to TRBJ2-5; D unresolved. The V gene lost 7 bases and the J gene lost 2 bases, with 17 bases spanning the gap. CDR3 length: 15 amino acids. Here the CDR3 reads CASTVRSMSQETQYF. The CDR3 DNA follows: TGTGCCAGCACCGTCCGGAGTATGAGTCAAGAGACCCAGTACTTC.

A few counts support this clonotype. This may stem from a read error, because a much larger clone lies one nucleotide away. This rearrangement joins TRBV11-2 to TRBJ2-4, with a possible D match to TRBD2 (5 bases). The CDR3 runs 14 residues. CDR1 and CDR2 from the germline V gene are SGHAT and FQNNGV. CDR3 protein: CANSPRSRESIQYF. The CDR3 DNA reads as TGTGCCAACAGCCCCCGTTCCCGGGAAAGCATTCAGTACTTC.

In its sample, this clonotype was seen a few times. The chain is built from TRBV12-3 or TRBV12-4 and TRBJ1-3; no firm D call. This CDR3 comprises 19 residues. V lost 1 base, J lost 5 bases, and 24 bases lay in between. The CDR3 DNA is TGTGCCAGCAGTTTAGAAGGTTACGGGGTGATTGATCCCCGAAACACCATATATTTT. It translates to CASSLEGYGVIDPRNTIYF.

The gene calls are TRBV11-2 and TRBJ2-3, with D perhaps matching TRBD1 or TRBD2 (5 bases each). CDR3 length: 12 residues. The V end lost 4 bases, the J end lost 12 bases, and 14 bases lay between the germline ends. CDR1 SGHAT and CDR2 FQNNGV come from the germline V gene. CDR3 sequence (DNA): TGTGCCAGCAGCTCGCTCCGGGACCGCCAGTATTTT. It codes for CASSSLRDRQYF.

This clonotype has only a few counts. V usage is TRBV24-1 and J usage is TRBJ2-1; 13 bases agree with TRBD2. CDR3 length: 17 amino acids. CDR1 KGHDR and CDR2 SFDVKD come from the germline V gene. The junction had 9 bases not matched to a gene; V was cut back by 6 bases and J by 5 bases. CDR3: CATSPRELAGGHNEQFF. The CDR3 DNA reads TGTGCCACCAGTCCCAGGGAACTAGCGGGAGGGCACAATGAGCAGTTCTTC.

This clonotype was counted a single time. A read error may be the cause here, since a much bigger clone is one base away. V is TRBV6-5 and J is TRBJ1-1; no definite D call. Germline V gives CDR1 MNHEY, CDR2 SVGAGI. V gave up 4 bases and J gave up 5 bases, with 17 bases separating them. The CDR3 has 15 residues. The CDR3 protein is CASSSDGFGRTEAFF. CDR3 in DNA: TGTGCCAGCAGTTCCGACGGGTTTGGGAGGACTGAAGCTTTCTTT.

This clonotype was seen repeatedly, ten times or more. The chain combines TRBV6-1 with TRBJ1-2; possible D gene TRBD1, 6 bases. V was clipped by 2 bases and J by 1 base, with 8 bases between them. This CDR3 contains 14 residues. The germline V gene has CDR1 MNHNS and CDR2 SASEGT. The CDR3 here is CASSETGFNYGYTF. For the CDR3, the DNA is TGTGCCAGCAGTGAAACAGGGTTTAACTATGGCTACACCTTC.

This clonotype was detected ten times or more. The V gene is TRBV18, the J gene TRBJ2-3; the D call may be TRBD1 or TRBD2 (5 bases each). The V gene lost 2 bases and the J gene lost 2 bases, with 17 bases spanning the gap. Looked up from germline, CDR1 is KGHSH and CDR2 is LQKENI. CDR3 length: 17 amino acids. This CDR3 reads CASSPIGTIDFTDTQYF. As DNA, the CDR3 is TGTGCCAGCTCACCAATTGGGACGATAGACTTCACAGATACGCAGTATTTT.

Many counts were recorded for this clonotype. This rearrangement joins TRBV2 to TRBJ2-1; D is unclear. V was shortened by 5 bases and J by 8 bases, with 10 bases between the two germline ends. The CDR3 sequence is 12 residues long. Germline CDR1 and CDR2: SNHLY and FYNNEI. The CDR3 region is CASSSPPDEQFF. The CDR3 nucleotides read TGTGCCAGCAGTAGTCCCCCGGATGAGCAGTTCTTC.

V gene TRBV28 combines with J gene TRBJ2-5; a weak D match, TRBD2 (5 bases). V was cut by 4 bases and J by 0 bases, with 12 bases left in between. CDR1 and CDR2 (germline): MDHEN, SYDVKM. There are 15 residues in the CDR3. CDR3 region: CASSSSGTYQETQYF. The CDR3 nucleotides are TGTGCCAGCAGTTCGAGCGGTACCTACCAAGAGACCCAGTACTTC.

This sequence joins TRBV9 and TRBJ1-1, with D uncertain. Trimming pared 0 bases from V and 1 base from J, leaving 10 bases between. The length of the CDR3 is 15 residues. Germline V gene data show CDR1 as SGDLS and CDR2 as YYNGEE. The CDR3 DNA sequence: TGTGCCAGCAGCGTAGACGGAATCCCGAACACTGAAGCTTTCTTT. This translates into CASSVDGIPNTEAFF.

This clonotype has a count of ten or more. The chain combines TRBV6-9 with TRBJ1-1, with unresolved D. With 3 bases removed from V and 6 bases from J, the gap between germline ends came to 5 bases. There are 11 residues in the CDR3. Germline V gene data show CDR1 as MNHGY and CDR2 as SVAAGI. The chain's CDR3 is CASSYDSEAFF. The CDR3 DNA reads TGTGCCAGCAGTTACGATTCTGAAGCTTTCTTT.

This clonotype was detected ten times or more. The chain employs TRBV6-1 and TRBJ1-5; D call uncertain. V was pared by 3 bases and J by 4 bases, with 7 bases between. CDR1 MNHNS and CDR2 SASEGT come from the germline V gene. This CDR3 spans 13 amino acids. The CDR3 nucleotides read TGTGCCAGCAGTGAGCTGGAGAATCAGCCCCAGCATTTT. Protein sequence: CASSELENQPQHF.

The chain combines TRBV12-3 or TRBV12-4 with TRBJ2-5; D is undetermined. V lost 5 bases to trimming and J lost 2 bases, with 9 bases between them. There are 13 residues in the CDR3. The CDR3 region has the DNA TGTGCCAGCAGTCCCTCTAAACAAGAGACCCAGTACTTC. It specifies CASSPSKQETQYF.

This chain connects TRBV19 to TRBJ2-7; 8 bases are shared with TRBD1. Germline-derived CDR1 and CDR2 are LNHDA and SQIVND (reference sequence). J lost 5 bases, V lost 5 bases, and 14 bases had no gene match. The CDR3 has 16 residues. For the CDR3, the DNA is TGTGCCAGTAGTTTCGGACAGGGTAGGGGGCATAACGAGCAGTACTTC. It specifies CASSFGQGRGHNEQYF.

This clonotype showed up many times. The chain links TRBV29-1 to TRBJ2-1; D is possibly TRBD2 (5 bases). CDR1 SQVTM and CDR2 ANQGSEA come from the germline V gene. CDR3 length equals 18 residues. The V gene lost 3 bases and the J gene lost 0 bases, with 21 bases spanning the gap. The CDR3 here is CSVDHPERERNSYNEQFF. DNA of the CDR3: TGCAGCGTTGACCACCCCGAGAGAGAGCGGAACTCCTACAATGAGCAGTTCTTC.

This clonotype was seen ten or more times. The V and J genes are TRBV5-1 and TRBJ2-3, with D tentatively TRBD2 (6 bases). CDR3 size: 13 residues. CDR1 and CDR2 (germline): SGHRS, YFSETQ. The V gene lost 7 bases and the J gene lost 2 bases, with 11 bases spanning the gap. This CDR3 is CASGTFNTDTQYF. The CDR3 DNA reads TGCGCCAGCGGGACTTTTAACACAGATACGCAGTATTTT.

Only a few counts were recorded for this clonotype. V gene TRBV24-1 combines with J gene TRBJ2-3; 7 bases align to TRBD2. The CDR3 totals 14 residues. CDR1 KGHDR and CDR2 SFDVKD come from the germline V gene. The V and J ends lost 8 bases and 3 bases, in that order; junction bases with no gene match: 7. The CDR3 region is CATKAGVGTDTQYF. The CDR3 DNA follows: TGTGCCACCAAGGCGGGAGTCGGAACAGATACGCAGTATTTT.

This chain uses TRBV24-1 with TRBJ2-6; no reliable D call. The CDR3 runs to 15 residues. V was cut by 3 bases and J by 4 bases, with 9 bases left in between. Germline V CDR1 and CDR2: KGHDR, SFDVKD. The CDR3 DNA sequence: TGTGCCACCAGTGATGCAACAGCCGGGGCCAACGTCCTGACTTTC. Translating it yields CATSDATAGANVLTF.

This clonotype was found a few times. V is TRBV10-3 and J is TRBJ2-3, with D possibly being TRBD2 (6 bases). This CDR3 spans 14 amino acids. Trimming stripped 7 bases from V and 0 bases from J, with 11 bases between. Germline V CDR1 and CDR2: ENHRY, SYGVKD. In DNA form, the CDR3 reads TGTGCCATCAATGGAGGGACTAGCACAGATACGCAGTATTTT. This sequence encodes CAINGGTSTDTQYF.

This clonotype was counted many times. The chain joins TRBV6-1 to TRBJ1-1; possibly TRBD1 for D (6 bases). This CDR3 comprises 15 residues. Germline V gives CDR1 MNHNS, CDR2 SASEGT. V was pared by 3 bases and J by 5 bases, with 16 bases between. DNA for the CDR3: TGTGCCAGCAGTGACTCTGGGGGCGGGAAAACTGAAGCTTTCTTT. It encodes CASSDSGGGKTEAFF.